The 17 T cell receptor beta chains reported below all come from one sample, sequenced in a study of technical replicates of blood from a handful of donors (dated by TCRdb to 2017 to 2019). The library was obtained by the immunoSEQ multiplex PCR assay. What TCRdb holds here is the immuneACCESS table cut down to in-frame rearrangements. Part of the clones is not present; checked against another copy, under half of the missing clones reflect an unresolved V gene, and the others are unexplained. The sample data list approximately 49,000 clones, and about 93% of these were observed just once. The top ten hold around 3.6% of the sample. Source material: PBMCs. The receptor source for this set is a human donor in good health. Some clones in this sample may be carry-over from other donors' samples.

This clone was detected ten times or more. This chain links TRBV10-2 with TRBJ2-1; no clear D. This CDR3 has 15 amino acids. Germline V gene data show CDR1 as WSHSY and CDR2 as SAAADI. Trimming removed 0 bases at V and 1 base at J, with 7 bases between. DNA of the CDR3: TGCGCCAGCAGTGAGTCCGAGGTATCCTACAATGAGCAGTTCTTC. It yields the protein CASSESEVSYNEQFF.

The V call is TRBV5-6, the J call TRBJ1-1, with D unclear. The V end lost 2 bases, the J end lost 3 bases, and 20 bases lay between the germline ends. This CDR3 contains 17 residues. Germline lookup yields CDR1 SGHDT and CDR2 YYEEEE. The CDR3 nucleotides read TGTGCCAGCAGCTTTGACATCCGCGATTCGCGCTACACTGAAGCTTTCTTT. Protein product: CASSFDIRDSRYTEAFF. The variable domain in full, with the rest retrieved from reference TRBV5-6 and TRBJ1-1, is DAGVTQSPTHLIKTRGQQVTLRCSPKSGHDTVSWYQQALGQGPQFIFQYYEEEERQRGNFPDRFSGHQFPNYSSELNVNALLLGDSALYLCASSFDIRDSRYTEAFFGQGTRLTVV.

The V call is TRBV19, the J call TRBJ2-7; TRBD1 might be the D (6 bases). The germline CDR1 and CDR2 sequences are LNHDA and SQIVND (reference sequence). The CDR3 length is 14 residues. Trimming shortened V by 5 bases and J by 3 bases, and 14 bases separated the two germline ends. In DNA, the CDR3 is TGTGCCAGTAGTCCTCGGGACACGTACTACGAGCAGTACTTC. This gives the protein CASSPRDTYYEQYF.

The chain joins TRBV10-3 to TRBJ1-2, with TRBD1 identical over 10 bases. With V trimmed by 10 bases and J by 0 bases, 5 bases remained unmatched. The germline CDR1 and CDR2 sequences are ENHRY and SYGVKD. CDR3 length equals 14 residues. Here the CDR3 DNA reads TGTGCCACCTTAGGACAGGGGGCTAACTATGGCTACACCTTC. Translation gives CATLGQGANYGYTF.

This clone was counted once. The genes are TRBV14 and TRBJ2-7; D is perhaps TRBD2 (5 bases). The CDR3 contains 18 residues. Trimming removed 2 bases at V and 2 bases at J, with 22 bases between. Germline assignment: CDR1 SGHDN and CDR2 FVKESK. The CDR3 DNA sequence: TGTGCCAGCAGCCAATCGCGAGGAGGTTGGGGTATTACCTACGAGCAGTACTTC. Its protein is CASSQSRGGWGITYEQYF. Supplemented by reference TRBV14 and TRBJ2-7, the full variable domain reads EAGVTQFPSHSVIEKGQTVTLRCDPISGHDNLYWYRRVMGKEIKFLLHFVKESKQDESGMPNNRFLAERTGGTYSTLKVQPAELEDSGVYFCASSQSRGGWGITYEQYFGPGTRLTVT.

This chain uses TRBV19 with TRBJ1-5, with D possibly matching TRBD1 (6 bases). Germline values: CDR1 LNHDA, CDR2 SQIVND (reference sequence). With 1 base removed from V and 3 bases from J, the gap between germline ends came to 13 bases. The CDR3 has 16 residues. The CDR3 reads CASSIVRGGSNQPQHF. In DNA, the CDR3 is TGTGCCAGTAGTATAGTCCGCGGGGGCTCCAATCAGCCCCAGCATTTT.

The V call is TRBV5-4, the J call TRBJ1-1; D remains unclear. V dropped 3 bases and J dropped 7 bases, with 19 bases sitting between them. This CDR3 comprises 15 residues. Looked up from germline, CDR1 is SGHNT and CDR2 is YYREEE (reference sequence). CDR3 residues: CASSSPGRGDNEAFF. CDR3 in DNA: TGTGCCAGCAGCTCGCCGGGAAGAGGCGACAATGAAGCTTTCTTT.

The V gene is TRBV5-4, the J gene TRBJ1-1, with 10 nucleotides matching TRBD1. Germline V lookup: CDR1 SGHNT, CDR2 YYREEE (reference sequence). V lost 4 bases and J lost 3; bases outside the gene matches: 6. CDR3 size: 15 residues. The CDR3 region has the DNA TGTGCCAGCAGCCCTCGGACAGGGGGAGACACTGAAGCTTTCTTT. Protein sequence: CASSPRTGGDTEAFF. Variable domain in full (rest from reference TRBV5-4 and TRBJ1-1): ETGVTQSPTHLIKTRGQQVTLRCSSQSGHNTVSWYQQALGQGPQFIFQYYREEENGRGNFPPRFSGLQFPNYSSELNVNALELDDSALYLCASSPRTGGDTEAFFGQGTRLTVV.

The chain has TRBV18 and TRBJ2-2; TRBD1 agrees at 9 bases. CDR1 is KGHSH, CDR2 LQKENI, per germline. J was trimmed by 4 bases and V by 0 bases; bases with no gene match: 3. The CDR3 spans 16 residues. CDR3 bases: TGTGCCAGCTCACCACCGGGACAGGGTCTCACCGGGGAGCTGTTTTTT. Translated, it gives CASSPPGQGLTGELFF.

CDR3 sequence: CASSEDRIYEQFF. Here the CDR3 DNA reads TGTGCCAGCAGTGAAGACAGGATCTATGAGCAGTTCTTC. The chain couples TRBV6-1 to TRBJ2-1; perhaps TRBD1 as D (5 bases). The CDR3 is 13 residues long. Trimming cost V 1 base and J 8 bases, with 9 bases left between them. The germline gives CDR1 MNHNS, CDR2 SASEGT.

The V and J genes are TRBV7-8 and TRBJ1-1, with TRBD1 as a possible D gene (5 bases). This CDR3 has 12 amino acids. Germline V gene sequence: CDR1 SGHVS, CDR2 FQNEAQ. V shed 10 bases and J shed 5 bases, with 14 bases lying between them. The CDR3 protein is CATRGRGTEAFF. The DNA of the CDR3 is TGTGCCACAAGAGGGCGGGGGACTGAAGCTTTCTTT.

The chain links TRBV7-2 to TRBJ1-6; TRBD1 aligns across 8 bases. The length of the CDR3 is 18 residues. J was trimmed by 3 bases and V by 1 base; bases with no gene match: 8. Germline V gene lookup returns CDR1 SGHTA and CDR2 FQGNSA. The CDR3 sequence: CASSLGQGAIVYNSPLHF. CDR3 DNA sequence: TGTGCCAGCAGCTTAGGGCAGGGGGCGATAGTCTATAATTCACCCCTCCACTTT.

DNA for the CDR3: TGTGCCAGCTCCCTCGCAGGGGTCGAGCAGTACTTC. This codes for CASSLAGVEQYF. The chain is built from TRBV18 and TRBJ2-7; the D gene is possibly TRBD1 (6 bases). V shed 6 bases and J shed 6 bases, with 12 bases lying between them. The CDR3 covers 12 residues. CDR1 is KGHSH and CDR2 is LQKENI in the germline V gene.

V usage is TRBV5-1 and J usage is TRBJ2-2; TRBD1 agrees at 9 bases. CDR1 is SGHRS and CDR2 is YFSETQ in the germline V gene. The CDR3 extends over 17 amino acids. With V trimmed by 1 base and J by 5 bases, 9 bases remained unmatched. DNA of the CDR3: TGCGCCAGCAGCTTGACGAAGACAGGGGGAGAAACCGGGGAGCTGTTTTTT. This encodes CASSLTKTGGETGELFF.

V usage is TRBV6-5 and J usage is TRBJ1-2, with 7 bases identical to TRBD1. From germline, CDR1 is MNHEY and CDR2 SVGAGI. CDR3 length: 15 amino acids. After removal of 2 bases from V and 3 bases from J, the junction contained 6 bases not matched to a gene. In nucleotides, the CDR3 is TGTGCCAGCAGTTACACGACAGGGAAGTACTATGGCTACACCTTC. Residues: CASSYTTGKYYGYTF.

V gene TRBV4-2 combines with J gene TRBJ1-2, with a tentative D call TRBD1 (6 bases). Trimming stripped 0 bases from V and 13 bases from J, with 15 bases between. Germline V gives CDR1 LGHNA, CDR2 YNFKEQ. The CDR3 length is 13 residues. The CDR3 DNA follows: TGTGCCAGCAGCCAAGATATCGGCAGGGGAATCACCTTC. This gives the protein CASSQDIGRGITF.

The chain joins TRBV6-5 to TRBJ2-6; D not certain. This CDR3 is 16 amino acids long. The ends were cut back, 3 bases at V and 4 bases at J, with 13 bases in the middle. Germline CDR1 is MNHEY and CDR2 is SVGAGI. CDR3 nucleotide sequence: TGTGCCAGCAGTTATTCTCAGGCTTCCGGGGCCAACGTCCTGACTTTC. As protein: CASSYSQASGANVLTF.